This T cell receptor (beta chain) was documented in a study of a mutant IDH1 vaccine in newly diagnosed glioma. Study-level background: Prior therapy was radiotherapy, temozolomide, or both; most received both. Points from the study as a whole: No link was apparently found between pseudoprogression and changes in top peripheral T cell clonotypes.

This clone was recorded a few times. What it binds is not known. TCRdb's table, derived via immunoSEQ multiplex PCR, lists solely in-frame clones and lacks some. The sample has some 60,000 clones, over 70% seen once. Sample time point: week 11, during vaccination. Vaccination comprised doses that each held 300 ug of mutant IDH1 20-mer peptide, plus topical imiquimod. New IDH1-mutant, ATRX-lost WHO grade 3 or 4 astrocytomas occurred in donors. Sequencing used PBMCs, obtained from a glioma patient whose treatment included an IDH1 peptide vaccine. The receptor's source is a man in his fifties or sixties with glioma.

The CDR3 DNA reads TGTGCCAGCAGTACGACAGGGGGCACCTATGGCTACACCTTC. Translating it yields CASSTTGGTYGYTF. This chain connects TRBV25-1 to TRBJ1-2; 10 bases fit TRBD1. Germline CDR1 and CDR2: MGHDK and SYGVNS. The V and J ends lost 5 bases and 4 bases, in that order; junction bases with no gene match: 4. This CDR3 contains 14 residues.